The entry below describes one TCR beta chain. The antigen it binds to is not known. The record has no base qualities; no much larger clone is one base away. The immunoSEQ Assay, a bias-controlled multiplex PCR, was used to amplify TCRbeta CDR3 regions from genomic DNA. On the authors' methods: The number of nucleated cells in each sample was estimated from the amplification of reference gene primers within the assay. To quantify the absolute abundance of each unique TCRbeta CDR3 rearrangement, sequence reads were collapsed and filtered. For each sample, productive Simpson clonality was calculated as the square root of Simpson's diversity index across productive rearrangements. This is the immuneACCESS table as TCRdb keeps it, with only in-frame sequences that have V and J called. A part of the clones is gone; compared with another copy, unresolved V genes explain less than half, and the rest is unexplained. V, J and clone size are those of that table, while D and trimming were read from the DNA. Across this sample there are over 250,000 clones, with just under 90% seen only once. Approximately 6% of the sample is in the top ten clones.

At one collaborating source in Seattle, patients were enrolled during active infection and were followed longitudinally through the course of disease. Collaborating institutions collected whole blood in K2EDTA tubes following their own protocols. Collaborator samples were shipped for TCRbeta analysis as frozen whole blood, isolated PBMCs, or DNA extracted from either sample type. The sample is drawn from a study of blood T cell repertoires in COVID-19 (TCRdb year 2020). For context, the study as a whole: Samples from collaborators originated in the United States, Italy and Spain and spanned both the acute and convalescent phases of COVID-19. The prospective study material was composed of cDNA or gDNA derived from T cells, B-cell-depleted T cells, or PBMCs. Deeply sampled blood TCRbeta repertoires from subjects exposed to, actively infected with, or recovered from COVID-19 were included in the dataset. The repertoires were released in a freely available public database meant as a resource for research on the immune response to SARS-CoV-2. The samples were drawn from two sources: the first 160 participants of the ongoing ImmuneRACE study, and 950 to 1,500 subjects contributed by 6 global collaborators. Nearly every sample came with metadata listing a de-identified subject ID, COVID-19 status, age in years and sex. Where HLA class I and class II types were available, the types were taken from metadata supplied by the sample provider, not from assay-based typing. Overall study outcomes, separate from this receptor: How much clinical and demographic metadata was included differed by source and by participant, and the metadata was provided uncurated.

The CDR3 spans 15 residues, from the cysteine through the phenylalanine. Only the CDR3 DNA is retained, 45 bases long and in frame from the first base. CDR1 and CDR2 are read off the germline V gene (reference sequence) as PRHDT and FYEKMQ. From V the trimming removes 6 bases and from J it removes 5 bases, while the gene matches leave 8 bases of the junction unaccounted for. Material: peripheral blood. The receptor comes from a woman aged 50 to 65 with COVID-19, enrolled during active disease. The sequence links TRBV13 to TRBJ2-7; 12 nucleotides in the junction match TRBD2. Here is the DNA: TGTGCCAGCAGAAACGGACTAGCGGGATTAAACGAGCAGTACTTC. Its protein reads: CASRNGLAGLNEQYF.